This section outlines one TCR beta chain sequence together with its context. The data were obtained in a study of cytomegalovirus exposure and HLA in healthy donors. Vbeta (60) and Jbeta (13) primers were used in the PCR. The protocol was immunoSEQ multiplex PCR, while the TCRdb copy is restricted to in-frame clones and leaves out a portion. This sample has 150,000 to 200,000 clones, with 85% found just once. With V trimmed by 3 bases and J by 8 bases, 23 bases remained unmatched. Per the germline V gene, CDR1 is LNHDA and CDR2 is SQIVND (reference sequence). This CDR3 has 20 residues. Sequenced material: PBMCs. This sequence was found in a boy under 10 years old in good health and CMV-seronegative. The chain employs TRBV19 and TRBJ2-1; 9 nucleotides align to TRBD2. CDR3 bases: TGTGCCAGTAGTATGAATCGGCTAGCGGGACACAGGGGAACACTCGATGAGCAGTTCTTC. It codes for CASSMNRLAGHRGTLDEQFF.